This T cell receptor beta chain was found in a study of blood T cell repertoires in COVID-19. About the study: Sites across the United States, Italy and Spain contributed samples from acute and convalescent COVID-19. PBMCs, B-cell-depleted T cells, or T cells were the source of the cDNA or gDNA that made up the material.

Seattle patients were enrolled during active infection and followed longitudinally. In the source study's methods: Amplifying reference gene primers gave estimates of nucleated cell counts. This table comes from immunoSEQ multiplex PCR, and its TCRdb copy is limited to in-frame clones, with some not included. That table furnishes V, J and clone size, whereas the DNA furnished D and trimming. The top ten hold 5.5% to 6% of the sample, which has about 270,000 clones, roughly 83% seen once. Trimming shortened V by 6 bases and J by 9 bases, and 17 bases separated the two germline ends. Per the germline V gene, CDR1 is MNHEY and CDR2 is SVGAGI. The CDR3 is 13 amino acids.

This clonotype was obtained from a woman of 80 years or more with COVID-19, enrolled during active disease. The source material was peripheral blood. J is TRBJ1-2 and V is TRBV6-5; D perhaps matches TRBD1 (6 bases). The chain's CDR3 is CASRPSGEQSYTF. CDR3 nucleotides: TGTGCCAGCAGACCCTCAGGGGAGCAAAGCTACACCTTC.